This T cell receptor (beta chain) was documented in a study of spatial heterogeneity in lung cancer. The study, taken as a whole, reports: Counts of expanded intratumoral alpha and beta TCRs tracked tumor mutation counts.

The CDR3 consists of 14 residues. The ends lost 4 bases at V and 5 bases at J; junction bases unmatched: 3. Germline V gene data show CDR1 as GTSNPN and CDR2 as SVGIG (reference sequence). Sample time point: sample taken at primary tumor resection. The cohort: 70 to 85 early-stage, untreated non-small cell lung cancer patients. TCRdb re-analysed the 5' RACE reads in MiXCR, keeping a single row per CDR3 protein. The profile shows around 2,200 distinct CDR3 sequences, roughly 25% of them singletons. This clonotype was counted a few times. Its antigen is undetermined. As an off-target read in a library built for alpha chains, this beta chain has a frequency of little significance.

This clonotype was sampled from a male donor with early-stage non-small cell lung cancer. The J gene is TRBJ2-7, the V gene TRBV30; 15 bases match TRBD2. The sequencing here drew on lung tumor tissue, taken at surgery. CDR3 DNA sequence: TGTGCCTGGACTAGGACTAGCGGGAGGGACGAGCAGTACTTC. Residues: CAWTRTSGRDEQYF.